Below, one TCR beta chain is given with its context. Its target is not known. This sample stems from a study of human T cells and chemical hapten exposure. Study-level background: DPC at 2% was the sensitizing agent, placed on roughly 2 cm by roughly 2 cm of upper inner arm skin. The study lasted about 24 weeks, and patients were dosed weekly with diphenylcyclopropenone on the scalp throughout. Study findings and constraints: Counts of TCRs above 1 in 1000 frequency stayed unchanged with DPC sensitization.

TCRdb called the RACE reads again in MiXCR, with one record for every CDR3 protein. The sample shows around 260,000 distinct CDR3 sequences, about 8.1% of them seen only once. Described time point: pre-sensitization, week 0. The treatment denotes: therapeutic diphenylcyclopropenone sensitization with weekly scalp DPC. Those who donated were patients with alopecia, 18 to 70 years of age, and suitable for DPC. In germline, CDR1 is SGHTA, CDR2 FQGNSA. The CDR3 covers 17 residues. V lost 2 bases and J 2 bases, leaving 17 bases between the germline ends. The gene calls are TRBV7-2 and TRBJ2-3, with D possibly called TRBD1 or TRBD2 (5 bases each). The origin of this receptor is a woman aged 40 to 55 with alopecia areata. Some clones in this sample may be carry-over from other donors' samples. The sample in question was whole blood, obtained in connection with sensitization to the hapten diphenylcyclopropenone (DPC). The CDR3 protein is CASSLQPGPPYTDTQYF. The CDR3 DNA follows: TGTGCCAGCAGCTTACAACCGGGACCCCCTTACACAGATACGCAGTATTTT.